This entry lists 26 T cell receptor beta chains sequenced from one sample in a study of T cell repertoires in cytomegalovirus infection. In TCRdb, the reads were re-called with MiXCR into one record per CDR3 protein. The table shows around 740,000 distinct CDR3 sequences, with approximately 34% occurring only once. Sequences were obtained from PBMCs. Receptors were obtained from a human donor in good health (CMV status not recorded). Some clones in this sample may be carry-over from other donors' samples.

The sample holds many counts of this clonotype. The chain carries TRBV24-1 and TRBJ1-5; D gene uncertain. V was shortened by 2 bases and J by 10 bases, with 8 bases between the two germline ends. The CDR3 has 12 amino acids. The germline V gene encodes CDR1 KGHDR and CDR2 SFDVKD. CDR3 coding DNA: TGTGCCACCAGTGATTCTGGTAATCCCCAGCATTTT. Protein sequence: CATSDSGNPQHF.

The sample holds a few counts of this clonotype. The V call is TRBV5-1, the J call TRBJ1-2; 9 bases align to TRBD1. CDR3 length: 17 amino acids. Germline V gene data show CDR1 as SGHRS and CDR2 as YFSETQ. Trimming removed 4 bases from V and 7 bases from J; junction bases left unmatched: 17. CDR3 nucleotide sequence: TGCGCCAGCAGCCGCGACCGAGTACAGGGGGCCCAGGGTGGCTACACCTTC. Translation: CASSRDRVQGAQGGYTF.

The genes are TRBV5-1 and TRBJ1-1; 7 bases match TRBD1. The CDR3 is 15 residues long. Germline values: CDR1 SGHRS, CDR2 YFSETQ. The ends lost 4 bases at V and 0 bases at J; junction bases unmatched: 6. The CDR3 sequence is CASSGIQGMNTEAFF. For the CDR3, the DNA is TGCGCCAGCAGCGGAATACAGGGGATGAACACTGAAGCTTTCTTT.

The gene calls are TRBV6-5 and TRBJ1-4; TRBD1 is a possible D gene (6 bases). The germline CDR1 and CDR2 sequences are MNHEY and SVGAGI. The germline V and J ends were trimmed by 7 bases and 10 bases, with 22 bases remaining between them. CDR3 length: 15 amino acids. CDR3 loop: CASTLDRGGAGKLFF. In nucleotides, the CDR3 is TGTGCCAGCACCTTAGACCGCGGGGGCGCAGGAAAACTGTTTTTT.

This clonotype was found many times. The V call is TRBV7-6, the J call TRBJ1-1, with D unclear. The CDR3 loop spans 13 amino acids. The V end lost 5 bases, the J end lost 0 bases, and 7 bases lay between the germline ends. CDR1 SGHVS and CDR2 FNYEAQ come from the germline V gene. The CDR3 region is CASSPSVNTEAFF. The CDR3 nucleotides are TGTGCCAGCAGCCCATCAGTGAACACTGAAGCTTTCTTT.

The CDR3 region has the DNA TGCAGTGCCCCCCCGGGACAGGGGCCCGGCTACACCTTC. Translated: CSAPPGQGPGYTF. The V and J genes are TRBV20-1 and TRBJ1-2; 10 bases align to TRBD1. The CDR3 is 13 residues long. With V trimmed by 6 bases and J by 8 bases, 9 bases remained unmatched. CDR1 is DFQATT, CDR2 SNEGSKA, per germline (reference sequence).

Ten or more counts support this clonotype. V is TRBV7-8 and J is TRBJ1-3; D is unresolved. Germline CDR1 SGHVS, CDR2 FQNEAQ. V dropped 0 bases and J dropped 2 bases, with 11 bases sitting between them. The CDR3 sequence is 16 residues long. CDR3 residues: CASSLAGIRPGNTIYF. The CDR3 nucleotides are TGTGCCAGCAGCTTAGCAGGGATTCGACCTGGAAACACCATATATTTT.

For the CDR3, the DNA is TGTGCCAGCAGCTTAGTTAGCGGGGAGAATGAGCAGTTCTTC. Protein product: CASSLVSGENEQFF. The chain couples TRBV7-3 to TRBJ2-1; 8 positions agree with TRBD2. The CDR3 is made up of 14 amino acids. Germline lookup yields CDR1 SGHTA and CDR2 FQGTGA. V was clipped by 2 bases and J by 7 bases; unmatched bases: 4.

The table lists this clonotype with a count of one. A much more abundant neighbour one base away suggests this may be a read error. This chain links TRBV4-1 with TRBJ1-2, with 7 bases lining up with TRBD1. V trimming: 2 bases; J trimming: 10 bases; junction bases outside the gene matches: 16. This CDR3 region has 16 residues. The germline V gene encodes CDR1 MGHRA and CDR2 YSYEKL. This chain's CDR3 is CASSQPTGDHPNIYTF. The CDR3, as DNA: TGCGCCAGCAGCCAACCCACAGGGGACCACCCTAATATCTACACCTTC.

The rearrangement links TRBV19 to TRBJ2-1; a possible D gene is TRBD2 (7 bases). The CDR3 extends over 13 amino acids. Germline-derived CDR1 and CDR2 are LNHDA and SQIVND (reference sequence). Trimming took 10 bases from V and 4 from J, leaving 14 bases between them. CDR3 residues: CATGAGAYNEQFF. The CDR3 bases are TGTGCCACCGGGGCGGGGGCGTACAATGAGCAGTTCTTC.

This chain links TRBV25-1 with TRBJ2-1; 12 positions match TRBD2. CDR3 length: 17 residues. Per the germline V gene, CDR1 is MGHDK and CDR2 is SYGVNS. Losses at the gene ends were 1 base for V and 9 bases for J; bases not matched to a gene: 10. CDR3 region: CASSESRLAGVYGEQFF. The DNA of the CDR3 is TGTGCCAGCAGTGAATCTCGACTAGCGGGAGTTTACGGTGAGCAGTTCTTC. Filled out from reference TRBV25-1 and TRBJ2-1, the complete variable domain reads EADIYQTPRYLVIGTGKKITLECSQTMGHDKMYWYQQDPGMELHLIHYSYGVNSTEKGDLSSESTVSRIRTEHFPLTLESARPSHTSQYLCASSESRLAGVYGEQFFGPGTRLTVL.

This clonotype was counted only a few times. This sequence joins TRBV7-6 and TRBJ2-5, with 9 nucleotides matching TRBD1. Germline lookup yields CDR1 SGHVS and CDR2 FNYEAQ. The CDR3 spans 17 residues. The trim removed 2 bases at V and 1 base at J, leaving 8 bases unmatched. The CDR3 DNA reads TGTGCCAGCAGCTTACCCGGGACAGGGAGAGGCCAAGAGACCCAGTACTTC. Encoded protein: CASSLPGTGRGQETQYF.

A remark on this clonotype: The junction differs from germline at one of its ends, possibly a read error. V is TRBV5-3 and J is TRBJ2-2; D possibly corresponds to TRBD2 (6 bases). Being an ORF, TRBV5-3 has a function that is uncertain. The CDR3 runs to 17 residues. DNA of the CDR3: TGTGCCAGCAGCTCCCGGGCGGACGGGGGGAACACCGGGGAGCTGTTTTTT. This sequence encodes CASSSRADGGNTGELFF.

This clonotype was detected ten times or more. Written as DNA, the CDR3 is TGTGCCAGCAGTACAAACACTGAAGCTTTCTTT. Protein product: CASSTNTEAFF. The V gene is TRBV7-6, the J gene TRBJ1-1; unclear D gene. Looked up from germline, CDR1 is SGHVS and CDR2 is FNYEAQ. Trimming pared 6 bases from V and 2 bases from J, leaving 4 bases between. This CDR3 is 11 amino acids long.

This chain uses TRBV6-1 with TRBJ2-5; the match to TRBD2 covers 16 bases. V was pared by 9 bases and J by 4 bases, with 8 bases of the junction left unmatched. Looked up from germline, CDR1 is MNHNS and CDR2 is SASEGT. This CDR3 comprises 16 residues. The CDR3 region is CARRGLAGGSGETQYF. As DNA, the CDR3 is TGTGCCAGAAGGGGACTAGCGGGAGGGTCTGGAGAGACCCAGTACTTC.

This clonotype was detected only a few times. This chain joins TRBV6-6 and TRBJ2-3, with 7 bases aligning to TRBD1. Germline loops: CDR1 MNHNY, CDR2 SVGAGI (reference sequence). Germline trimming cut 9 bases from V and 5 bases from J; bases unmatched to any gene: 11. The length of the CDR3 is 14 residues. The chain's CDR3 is CASSGTAGRDTQYF. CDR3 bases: TGTGCCAGTTCCGGGACAGCTGGACGAGATACGCAGTATTTT.

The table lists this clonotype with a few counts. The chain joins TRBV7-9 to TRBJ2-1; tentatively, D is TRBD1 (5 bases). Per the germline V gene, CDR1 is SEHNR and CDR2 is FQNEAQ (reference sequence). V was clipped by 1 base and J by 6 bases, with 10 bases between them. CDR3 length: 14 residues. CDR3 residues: CASSLVQGGNEQFF. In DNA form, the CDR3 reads TGTGCCAGCAGCTTAGTCCAGGGCGGCAATGAGCAGTTCTTC.

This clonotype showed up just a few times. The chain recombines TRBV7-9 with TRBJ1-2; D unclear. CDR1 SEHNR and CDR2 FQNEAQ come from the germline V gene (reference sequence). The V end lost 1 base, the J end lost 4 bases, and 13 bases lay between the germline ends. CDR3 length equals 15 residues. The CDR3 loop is CASSLVNKFTYGYTF. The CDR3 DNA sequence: TGTGCCAGCAGCTTAGTGAATAAGTTCACCTATGGCTACACCTTC.

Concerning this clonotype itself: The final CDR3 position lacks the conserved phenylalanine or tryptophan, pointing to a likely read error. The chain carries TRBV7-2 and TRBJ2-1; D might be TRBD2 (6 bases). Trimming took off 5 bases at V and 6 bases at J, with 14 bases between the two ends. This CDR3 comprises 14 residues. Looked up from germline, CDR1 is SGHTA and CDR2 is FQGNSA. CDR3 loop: CASSQAAGGNEQFS. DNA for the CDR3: TGTGCCAGCAGCCAAGCCGCCGGGGGCAATGAGCAGTTCTCC.

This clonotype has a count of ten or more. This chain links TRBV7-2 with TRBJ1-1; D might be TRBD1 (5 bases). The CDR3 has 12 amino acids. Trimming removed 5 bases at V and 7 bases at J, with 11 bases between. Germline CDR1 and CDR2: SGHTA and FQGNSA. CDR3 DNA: TGTGCCAGCAGCGCGTACGGGGGTGAAGCTTTCTTT. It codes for CASSAYGGEAFF.

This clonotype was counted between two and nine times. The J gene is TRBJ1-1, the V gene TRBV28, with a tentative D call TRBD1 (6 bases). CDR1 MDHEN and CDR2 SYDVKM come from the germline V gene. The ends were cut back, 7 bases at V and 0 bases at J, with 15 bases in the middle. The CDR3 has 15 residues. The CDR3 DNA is TGTGCCAGCACGGGGGGCAGCCACATGAACACTGAAGCTTTCTTT. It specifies CASTGGSHMNTEAFF.

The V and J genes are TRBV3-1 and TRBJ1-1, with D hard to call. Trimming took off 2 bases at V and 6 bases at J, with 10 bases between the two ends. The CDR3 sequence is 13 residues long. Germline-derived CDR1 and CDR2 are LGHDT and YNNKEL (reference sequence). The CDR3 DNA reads TGTGCCAGCAGCCAAAAGCCCCTCCCTGAAGCTTTCTTT. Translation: CASSQKPLPEAFF.

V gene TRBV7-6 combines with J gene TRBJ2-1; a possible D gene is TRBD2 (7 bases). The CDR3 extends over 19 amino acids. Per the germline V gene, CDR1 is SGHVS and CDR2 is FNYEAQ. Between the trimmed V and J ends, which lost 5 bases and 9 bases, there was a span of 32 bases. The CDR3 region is CASSEIGGGLGAYFGEQFF. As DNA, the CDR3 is TGTGCCAGCAGCGAAATAGGGGGAGGACTAGGCGCCTACTTCGGTGAGCAGTTCTTC.

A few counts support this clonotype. As DNA, the CDR3 is TGCAGTGCTAGAGGGAGGGGGCGGGGATCCTACGAGCAGTACTTC. Its protein product is CSARGRGRGSYEQYF. The gene calls are TRBV20-1 and TRBJ2-7; the D gene is possibly TRBD1 (7 bases). This CDR3 contains 15 residues. CDR1 and CDR2 from the germline V gene are DFQATT and SNEGSKA (reference sequence). V lost 1 base and J 1 base, leaving 14 bases between the germline ends.

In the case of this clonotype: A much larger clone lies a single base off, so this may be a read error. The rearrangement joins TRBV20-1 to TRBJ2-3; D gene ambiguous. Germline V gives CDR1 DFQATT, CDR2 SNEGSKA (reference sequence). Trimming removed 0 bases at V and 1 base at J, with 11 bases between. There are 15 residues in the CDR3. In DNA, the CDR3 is TGCAGTGCTAGAGATGCCTCGGCCGGCACAGATACGCAGTATTTT. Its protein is CSARDASAGTDTQYF.

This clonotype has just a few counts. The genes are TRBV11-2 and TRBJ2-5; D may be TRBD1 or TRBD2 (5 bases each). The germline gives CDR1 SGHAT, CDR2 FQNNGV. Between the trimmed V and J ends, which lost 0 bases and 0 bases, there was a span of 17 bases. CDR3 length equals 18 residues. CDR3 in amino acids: CASSLDLLVGTHQETQYF. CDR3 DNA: TGTGCCAGCAGCTTAGATCTGTTAGTGGGGACCCACCAAGAGACCCAGTACTTC.